This paragraph reports one T cell receptor (beta chain). Its antigen is as yet unknown. Nobody wrote down the CMV serostatus of this donor. This entry is derived from a study of cytomegalovirus exposure and HLA in healthy donors. Study context: Earlier work reported approximately 110 million unique TCR beta sequences from approximately 180 million T cells. Notes on the study in general: Using a false discovery rate of 0.05, a later analysis showed that 16,951 TCR beta sequences were associated with HLA alleles.

Between the trimmed V and J ends, which lost 4 bases and 10 bases, there was a span of 13 bases. The germline V gene has CDR1 SEHNR and CDR2 FQNEAQ (reference sequence). The CDR3 contains 12 residues. Vbeta (60) and Jbeta (13) primers were used in the PCR. The assay was immunoSEQ multiplex PCR, and TCRdb's table has in-frame clones only and misses some. This sample lists around 40,000 clones; its ten largest clones have about 6%. V usage is TRBV7-9 and J usage is TRBJ1-2; D is unresolved. This sequence was found in a human donor in good health. The sample taken for sequencing was PBMCs. The CDR3 DNA sequence: TGTGCCAGCAGCTGGGCGGGCCGAGCCTACACCTTC. Translating gives CASSWAGRAYTF.